Listed here are 3 T cell receptor beta chains from one sample, sequenced in a study of cytomegalovirus exposure and HLA in healthy donors. PCR employed 60 Vbeta and 13 Jbeta primers. Some clones are missing from TCRdb's copy, which holds only in-frame ones; the method was immunoSEQ multiplex PCR. The table records fewer than 70,000 clones, approximately 70% of them present only once. The material sequenced was PBMCs. These receptors were taken from a male donor in good health and CMV-seropositive.

The chain employs TRBV6-5 and TRBJ1-2; tentatively, D is TRBD1 (5 bases). Looked up from germline, CDR1 is MNHEY and CDR2 is SVGAGI. V was shortened by 6 bases and J by 1 base, with 12 bases between the two germline ends. CDR3 size: 14 residues. DNA of the CDR3: TGTGCCAGCAGCCACGGGGGGAGTAACTATGGCTACACCTTC. Amino acid sequence: CASSHGGSNYGYTF.

This clone was picked up one time. The chain links TRBV6-6 to TRBJ2-7; D is ambiguous. Germline CDR1 is MNHNY and CDR2 is SVGAGI (reference sequence). V lost 5 bases to trimming and J lost 4 bases, with 6 bases between them. The CDR3 totals 11 residues. CDR3 amino acids: CASSNLYEQYF. In DNA form, the CDR3 reads TGTGCCAGCAGTAACCTATACGAGCAGTACTTC.

The chain joins TRBV5-5 to TRBJ2-1; 7 nucleotides line up with TRBD2. There are 13 residues in the CDR3. The germline V gene has CDR1 SGHKS and CDR2 YYEKEE (reference sequence). The ends lost 0 bases at V and 9 bases at J; junction bases unmatched: 3. The CDR3 DNA reads TGTGCCAGCAGCTTGGTTCCGGGGGGTGAGCAGTTCTTC. Its translation: CASSLVPGGEQFF.